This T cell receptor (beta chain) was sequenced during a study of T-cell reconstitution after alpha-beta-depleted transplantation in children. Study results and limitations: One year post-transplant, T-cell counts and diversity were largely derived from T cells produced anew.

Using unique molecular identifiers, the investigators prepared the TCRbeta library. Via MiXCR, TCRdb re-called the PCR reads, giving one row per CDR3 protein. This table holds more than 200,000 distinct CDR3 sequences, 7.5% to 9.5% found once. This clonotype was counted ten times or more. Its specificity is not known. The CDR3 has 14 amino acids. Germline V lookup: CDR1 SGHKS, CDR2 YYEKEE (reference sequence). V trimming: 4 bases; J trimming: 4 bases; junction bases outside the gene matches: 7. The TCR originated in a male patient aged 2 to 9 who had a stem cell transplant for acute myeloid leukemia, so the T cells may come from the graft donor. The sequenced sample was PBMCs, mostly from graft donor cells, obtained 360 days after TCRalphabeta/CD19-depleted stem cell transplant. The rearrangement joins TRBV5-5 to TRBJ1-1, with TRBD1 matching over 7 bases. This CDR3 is CASSGMTGRTEAFF. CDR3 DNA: TGTGCCAGCAGCGGAATGACAGGGCGCACTGAAGCTTTCTTT.